What follows is one T cell receptor (beta chain) and its context. Its antigen is as yet unknown. Mismatch with germline at one junction end may stem from a read error. The entry originates in a study of CD8 T cells in Susac syndrome. Findings and caveats of the study: The study acknowledged a relatively small number of individuals in its TCR sequencing and HLA analysis.

CD8+ and CD4+ T cells taken from blood had their TCR beta sequenced. Random hexamers were used to reverse transcribe the RNA input (roughly 0.5 to 1 ug). TCRdb independently ran MiXCR on the immunoSEQ multiplex PCR reads; one entry per CDR3 protein. In the table there are roughly 50,000 distinct CDR3 sequences, under 95% of which are singletons. Germline CDR1 is SEHNR and CDR2 is FQNEAQ (reference sequence). The CDR3 consists of 14 residues. The rearrangement links TRBV7-9 to TRBJ1-5; 7 positions match TRBD1. Sequences were obtained from CD8+ T cells from PBMCs. The source is a human donor in good health. As DNA, the CDR3 is TGTGCCAGCAGCTTGGGACAGAGCAATCAGCCCCAGCTTTTT. This codes for CASSLGQSNQPQLF.